This T cell receptor beta chain stems from a study of blood T cell repertoires in COVID-19. Profiled with immunoSEQ multiplex PCR; TCRdb holds only in-frame clones, not every one. This table has about 220,000 clones, 88% appearing once. This CDR3 comprises 13 residues. The germline gives CDR1 SGHTA, CDR2 FQGNSA. Trimming shortened V by 2 bases and J by 0 bases, and 4 bases separated the two germline ends. This sequence joins TRBV7-2 and TRBJ1-1; no clear D. Material for sequencing was PBMCs or T cells enriched from blood (not recorded which). The receptor was derived from a woman aged 25 to 39 who had recovered from COVID-19. This CDR3 reads CASSLLVNTEAFF. CDR3 DNA: TGTGCCAGCAGCTTATTAGTGAACACTGAAGCTTTCTTT. Drawing the rest from reference TRBV7-2 and TRBJ1-1, the complete variable domain is GAGVSQSPSNKVTEKGKDVELRCDPISGHTALYWYRQSLGQGLEFLIYFQGNSAPDKSGLPSDRFSAERTGGSVSTLTIQRTQQEDSAVYLCASSLLVNTEAFFGQGTRLTVV.